This T cell receptor (beta chain) was obtained from a study of T-cell memory formation after mild COVID-19. About this clonotype itself: Its antigen is not identified.

Germline-derived CDR1 and CDR2 are SGHRS and YFSETQ. V was clipped by 2 bases and J by 4 bases, with 12 bases between them. The CDR3 is made up of 14 amino acids. Findings and limits, study-wide: Some SARS-CoV-2-responding clones were already detected in memory before infection.

Using its own MiXCR run on the 5' RACE reads, TCRdb lists one record per CDR3 protein. Seen here are hundreds of thousands of distinct CDR3 sequences, over 15% observed once, and the top ten hold more than 10%. The chain combines TRBV5-1 with TRBJ1-1; D ambiguous. This receptor was identified in an adult woman who had mild COVID-19 (a few samples of this study predate the infection). Cell type and time point are not known. The sequenced material came from PBMCs or a T cell subset sorted from them (not recorded which). The CDR3 protein is CASSLEAGFTEAFF. For the CDR3, the DNA is TGCGCCAGCAGCTTAGAGGCAGGATTCACTGAAGCTTTCTTT.